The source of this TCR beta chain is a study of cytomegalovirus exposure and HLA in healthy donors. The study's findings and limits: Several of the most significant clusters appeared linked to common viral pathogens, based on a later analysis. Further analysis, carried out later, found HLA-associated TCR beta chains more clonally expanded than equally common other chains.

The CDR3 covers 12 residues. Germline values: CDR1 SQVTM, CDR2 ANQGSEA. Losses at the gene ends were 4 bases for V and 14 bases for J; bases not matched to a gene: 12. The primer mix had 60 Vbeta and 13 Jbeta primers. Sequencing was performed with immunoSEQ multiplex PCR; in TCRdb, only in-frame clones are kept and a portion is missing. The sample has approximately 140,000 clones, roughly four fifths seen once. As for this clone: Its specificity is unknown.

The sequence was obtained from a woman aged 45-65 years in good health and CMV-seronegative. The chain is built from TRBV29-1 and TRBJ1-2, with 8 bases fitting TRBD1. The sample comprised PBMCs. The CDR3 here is CSVVREGDRNTF. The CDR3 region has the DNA TGCAGCGTTGTGCGGGAGGGGGACAGGAATACCTTC. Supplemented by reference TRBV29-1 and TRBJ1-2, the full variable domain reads SAVISQKPSRDICQRGTSLTIQCQVDSQVTMMFWYRQQPGQSLTLIATANQGSEATYESGFVIDKFPISRPNLTFSTLTVSNMSPEDSSIYLCSVVREGDRNTFGSGTRLTVV.